This T cell receptor beta chain comes out of a study of T cells in Graves' hyperthyroidism and ophthalmopathy. Isolation of PBMCs was performed on about 10 ml fresh peripheral blood. It was RNA transcripts that yielded the amplified TCR beta CDR3 regions. The TCR CDR3 was amplified in a first-round RT-PCR using the HTBI primer set. TCRdb called the multiplex PCR reads again in MiXCR, with one record for every CDR3 protein. The sample comprises under 700,000 distinct CDR3 sequences, approximately 15% of which are singletons, and about 18% rests with the top ten. Study-level results: Median prediction lead before ophthalmopathy onset was about 6.5 months with the model.

Concerning this clonotype: Its target is not known.

Germline V lookup: CDR1 SGHDN, CDR2 FVKESK. V was clipped by 7 bases and J by 6 bases, with 18 bases between them. CDR3 size: 14 residues. The chain recombines TRBV14 with TRBJ1-1; D might be TRBD1 (5 bases). The specimen was blood. This clonotype originated in a woman between 18 and 29 years old with Graves' hyperthyroidism. The CDR3 DNA follows: TGTGCCAGCACCCCGGCAGGGTGGATCTCTGAAGCTTTCTTT. Translating gives CASTPAGWISEAFF.